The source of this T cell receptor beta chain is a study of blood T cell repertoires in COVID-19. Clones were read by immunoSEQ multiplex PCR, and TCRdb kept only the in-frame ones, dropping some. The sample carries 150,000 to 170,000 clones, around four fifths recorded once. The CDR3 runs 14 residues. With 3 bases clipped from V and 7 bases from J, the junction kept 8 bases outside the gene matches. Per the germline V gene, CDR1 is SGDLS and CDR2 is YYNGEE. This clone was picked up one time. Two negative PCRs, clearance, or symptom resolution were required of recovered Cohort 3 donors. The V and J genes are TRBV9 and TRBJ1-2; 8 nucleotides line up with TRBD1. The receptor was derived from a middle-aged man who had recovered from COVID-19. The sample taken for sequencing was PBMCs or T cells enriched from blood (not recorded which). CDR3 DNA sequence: TGTGCCAGCAGCGAGAGCAGGGGGCAAGGTGGCTACACCTTC. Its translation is CASSESRGQGGYTF.